This section outlines one T cell receptor beta chain sequence together with its context. The CDR3 has 12 residues. Germline lookup yields CDR1 DFQATT and CDR2 SNEGSKA (reference sequence). The V end was cut by 8 bases, the J end by 0 bases, with 10 bases between. One entry per CDR3 protein results from TCRdb running MiXCR on the RT-PCR reads. The data contain hundreds of thousands of distinct CDR3 sequences, around 14% of them singletons. The receptor comes from a female donor in good health, serving as a healthy control. Sequenced input: memory CD4+ T cells from blood. The chain has TRBV20-1 and TRBJ1-1; D is perhaps TRBD1 (6 bases). The CDR3 loop reads CSIRGMNTEAFF. CDR3 bases: TGCAGTATCAGGGGAATGAACACTGAAGCTTTCTTT.